The sequence of this TCR beta chain was determined in a study of response to subunit inactivated influenza vaccine. Each CDR3 protein is one row after TCRdb ran MiXCR on the RT-PCR reads. The table lists 500,000 to 600,000 distinct CDR3 sequences, 10% to 12% of them singletons, with approximately 9.9% in the top ten. The CDR3 has 17 residues. Per germline, CDR1 SEHNR and CDR2 FQNEAQ (reference sequence). Trimming removed 4 bases at V and 1 base at J, with 17 bases between. The data also belong to a second study, concerning T cells expressing NK-cell markers. That source adds: It was by 5'RACE template switching with UMIs that TCR beta cDNA was made.

J is TRBJ1-3 and V is TRBV7-9, with TRBD1 as a possible D gene (5 bases). The sequence came from a man in his fifties or sixties who received an inactivated influenza vaccine. Sequencing used PBMCs from blood, obtained on the day of vaccination. Here the CDR3 DNA reads TGTGCCAGCAGCTCGACAGAGGGCTTAGTATCTGGAAACACCATATATTTT. Its protein is CASSSTEGLVSGNTIYF.